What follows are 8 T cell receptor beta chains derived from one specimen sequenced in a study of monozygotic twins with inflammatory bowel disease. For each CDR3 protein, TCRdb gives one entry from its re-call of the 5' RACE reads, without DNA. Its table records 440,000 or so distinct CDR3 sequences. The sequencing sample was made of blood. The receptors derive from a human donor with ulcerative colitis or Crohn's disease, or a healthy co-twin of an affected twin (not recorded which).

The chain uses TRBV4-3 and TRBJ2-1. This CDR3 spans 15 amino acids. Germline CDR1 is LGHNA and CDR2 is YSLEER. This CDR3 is CASSQGPGSDNEQFF.

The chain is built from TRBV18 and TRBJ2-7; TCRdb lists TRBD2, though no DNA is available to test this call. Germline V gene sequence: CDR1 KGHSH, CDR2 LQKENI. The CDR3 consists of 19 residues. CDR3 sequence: CASSPITSGRAVFSYEQYF.

The CDR3 spells CASSSGAGSHEQYF. The rearrangement joins TRBV7-7 to TRBJ2-7; absent DNA, TCRdb's TRBD1 call cannot be checked. This CDR3 is 14 amino acids long. Germline V gene lookup returns CDR1 SSHAT and CDR2 FNYEAQ (reference sequence).

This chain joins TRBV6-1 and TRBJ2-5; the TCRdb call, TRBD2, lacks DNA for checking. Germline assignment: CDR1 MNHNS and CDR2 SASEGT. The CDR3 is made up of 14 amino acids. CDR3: CASNLAGRGETQYF.

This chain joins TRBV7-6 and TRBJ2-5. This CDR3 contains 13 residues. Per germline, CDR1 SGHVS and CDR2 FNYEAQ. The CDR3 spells CASSLTGPGTQYF. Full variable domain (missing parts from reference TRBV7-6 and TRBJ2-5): GAGVSQSPRYKVTKRGQDVALRCDPISGHVSLYWYRQALGQGPEFLTYFNYEAQQDKSGLPNDRFSAERPEGSISTLTIQRTEQRDSAMYRCASSLTGPGTQYFGPGTRLLVL.

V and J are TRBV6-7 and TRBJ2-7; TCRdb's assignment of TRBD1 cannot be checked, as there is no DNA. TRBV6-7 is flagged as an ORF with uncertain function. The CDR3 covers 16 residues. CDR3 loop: CATPSVPGTGPHEQYF.

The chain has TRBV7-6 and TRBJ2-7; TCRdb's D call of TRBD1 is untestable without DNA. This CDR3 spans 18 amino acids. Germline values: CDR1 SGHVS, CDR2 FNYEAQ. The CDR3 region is CASSFRPSTGLDSYEQYF.

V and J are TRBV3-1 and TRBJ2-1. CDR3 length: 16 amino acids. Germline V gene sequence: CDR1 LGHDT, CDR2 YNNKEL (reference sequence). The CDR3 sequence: CASSFGSGRAYNEQFF.